This TCR beta chain was identified in a study of T cell changes during pregnancy in multiple sclerosis. The CDR3 contains 11 residues. Germline values: CDR1 SQVTM, CDR2 ANQGSEA. Trimming took 5 bases from V and 3 from J, leaving 8 bases between them. Sequenced by immunoSEQ multiplex PCR; TCRdb stores in-frame clones only, minus some. Of 45,000 to 55,000 clones listed, around 90% were seen once; the top ten hold roughly 2%. This clonotype was obtained from a female donor with multiple sclerosis, enrolled in a pregnancy study. The chain combines TRBV29-1 with TRBJ2-7; the D is unclear. The specimen comprised peripheral blood, sampled in the first trimester of pregnancy. The CDR3 sequence: CSVRSNYEQYF. The CDR3 bases are TGCAGCGTTAGAAGCAACTACGAGCAGTACTTC.